This entry is about one T cell receptor beta chain. What it binds is not known. This specimen comes from a study of T cell responses to AZD1222 COVID-19 vaccine. Findings and caveats of the study: Sampling captured repertoires only after the peak T cell response.

TCRdb's copy holds only in-frame clones and misses some; the assay was immunoSEQ multiplex PCR. Here the sample spans about 84,000 clones, roughly 85% being singletons. This CDR3 has 15 residues. Trimming cost V 0 bases and J 2 bases, with 8 bases left between them. The germline CDR1 and CDR2 sequences are SGDLS and YYNGEE. The TCR comes from an adult in good health. The rearrangement links TRBV9 to TRBJ2-2; D is possibly TRBD2 (6 bases). The sample consisted of peripheral blood, taken on day 0 of AZD1222 vaccination. The CDR3 nucleotides are TGTGCCAGCAGCGTAGGGGGGGTAAACACCGGGGAGCTGTTTTTT. Amino acid sequence: CASSVGGVNTGELFF. The full variable domain, with the rest looked up from reference TRBV9 and TRBJ2-2, is DSGVTQTPKHLITATGQRVTLRCSPRSGDLSVYWYQQSLDQGLQFLIQYYNGEERAKGNILERFSAQQFPDLHSELNLSSLELGDSALYFCASSVGGVNTGELFFGEGSRLTVL.